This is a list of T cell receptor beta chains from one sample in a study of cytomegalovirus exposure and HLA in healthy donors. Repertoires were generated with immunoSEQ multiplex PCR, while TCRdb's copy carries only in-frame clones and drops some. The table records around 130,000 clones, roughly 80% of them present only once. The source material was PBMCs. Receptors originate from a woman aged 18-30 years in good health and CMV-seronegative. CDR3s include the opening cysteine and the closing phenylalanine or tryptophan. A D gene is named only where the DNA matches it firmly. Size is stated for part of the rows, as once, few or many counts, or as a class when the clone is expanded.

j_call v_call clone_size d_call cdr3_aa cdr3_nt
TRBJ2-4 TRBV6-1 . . CASRELSKNIQYF TGTGCCAGCAGGGAGCTCTCTAAAAACATTCAGTACTTC
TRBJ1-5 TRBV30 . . CAWSVPGQSNQPQHF TGTGCCTGGAGTGTACCTGGACAGAGCAATCAGCCCCAGCATTTT
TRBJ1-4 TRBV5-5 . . CASSPDSAGWNEKLFF TGTGCCAGCAGCCCGGACTCAGCGGGGTGGAATGAAAAACTGTTTTTT
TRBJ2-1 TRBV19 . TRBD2 CASSYKSGLASEQFF TGTGCCAGTAGTTATAAATCGGGACTAGCCAGTGAGCAGTTCTTC
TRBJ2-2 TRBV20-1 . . CSVGGAGELFF TGCAGTGTCGGCGGCGCCGGGGAGCTGTTTTTT
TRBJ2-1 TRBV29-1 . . CSVGPLLKRNEQFF TGCAGCGTTGGCCCCCTCCTTAAACGGAATGAGCAGTTCTTC
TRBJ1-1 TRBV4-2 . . CASSQGGLGEAFF TGTGCCAGCTCACAGGGAGGGCTGGGAGAAGCTTTCTTT
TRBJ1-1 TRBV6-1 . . CASSSVGAEAFF TGTGCCAGCAGTTCGGTAGGGGCTGAAGCTTTCTTT
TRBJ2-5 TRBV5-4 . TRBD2 CASSLESGVGETQYF TGTGCCAGCAGCTTGGAGAGCGGGGTGGGAGAGACCCAGTACTTC
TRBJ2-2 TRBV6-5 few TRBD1 CASSRQGANTGELFF TGTGCCAGCAGTAGACAGGGGGCGAACACCGGGGAGCTGTTTTTT
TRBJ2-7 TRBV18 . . CASSPGQGSYEQYF TGTGCCAGCTCACCTGGGCAGGGGTCCTACGAGCAGTACTTC
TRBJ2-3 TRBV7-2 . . CASSLGLAASTDTQYF TGTGCCAGCAGCTTAGGGTTAGCCGCTAGCACAGATACGCAGTATTTT
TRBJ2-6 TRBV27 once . CASSPHHSAVSSGANVLTF TGTGCCAGCAGTCCCCACCATAGTGCGGTGAGCTCTGGGGCCAACGTCCTGACTTTC
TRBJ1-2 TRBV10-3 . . CAISETGNYGYTF TGTGCCATCAGTGAGACAGGAAACTATGGCTACACCTTC
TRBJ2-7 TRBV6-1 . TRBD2 CANSLQTSGAYEQYF TGTGCCAACAGTTTACAAACTAGCGGCGCCTACGAGCAGTACTTC
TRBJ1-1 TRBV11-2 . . CASSLGSLAFTEAFF TGTGCCAGCAGCTTAGGTTCCCTAGCGTTCACTGAAGCTTTCTTT
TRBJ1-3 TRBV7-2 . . CASSLYSSSGNTIYF TGTGCCAGCAGCTTATATTCTAGCTCTGGAAACACCATATATTTT
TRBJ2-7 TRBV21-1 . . CASSKKSYEQYF TGTGCCAGCAGCAAAAAGAGCTACGAGCAGTACTTC
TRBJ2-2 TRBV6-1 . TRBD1 CASIRGQFDTGELFF TGTGCCAGCATTAGGGGGCAATTTGACACCGGGGAGCTGTTTTTT
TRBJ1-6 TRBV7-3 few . CASSLEASTPLHF TGTGCCAGCAGCTTGGAGGCCTCCACACCCCTCCACTTT
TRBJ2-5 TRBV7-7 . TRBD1 CASSRTGVLGETQYF TGTGCCAGCAGTCGGACAGGGGTTCTTGGAGAGACCCAGTACTTC
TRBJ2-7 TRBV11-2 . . CASSLPLGDYEQYF TGTGCCAGCAGCTTACCTCTCGGGGACTACGAGCAGTACTTC
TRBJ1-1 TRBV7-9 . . CASSTGTYEAFF TGTGCCAGCAGCACCGGGACATATGAAGCTTTCTTT
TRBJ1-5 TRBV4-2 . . CASSQEEGGYGNQPQHF TGTGCCAGCAGCCAAGAAGAGGGAGGGTATGGCAATCAGCCCCAGCATTTT
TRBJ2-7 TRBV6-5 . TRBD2 CASSYDAGGSYEQYF TGTGCCAGCAGTTACGACGCGGGAGGGTCCTACGAGCAGTACTTC
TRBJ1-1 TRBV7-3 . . CASSLTAGATEAFF TGTGCCAGCAGCTTAACGGCAGGGGCCACTGAAGCTTTCTTT
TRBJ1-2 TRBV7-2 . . CASSPPPSDYGYTF TGTGCCAGCAGCCCTCCGCCGAGCGACTATGGCTACACCTTC
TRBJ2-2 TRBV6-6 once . CASSYSPGGPGELFF TGTGCCAGCAGTTACTCGCCCGGGGGTCCCGGGGAGCTGTTTTTT
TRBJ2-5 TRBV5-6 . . CASSLTGLETQYF TGTGCCAGCAGCTTGACAGGGTTGGAGACCCAGTACTTC
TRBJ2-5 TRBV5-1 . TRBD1 CASSRGTGMETQYF TGCGCCAGCAGCCGGGGGACAGGGATGGAGACCCAGTACTTC
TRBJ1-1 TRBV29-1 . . CSVRYQGLTTEAFF TGCAGCGTTCGGTACCAGGGACTGACCACTGAAGCTTTCTTT
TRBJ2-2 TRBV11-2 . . CASSLDRAGTGELFF TGTGCCAGCAGCTTAGATAGGGCAGGGACCGGGGAGCTGTTTTTT
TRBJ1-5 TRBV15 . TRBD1 CATSGGLEGALSQPQHF TGTGCCACCAGCGGCGGTCTGGAGGGGGCGTTAAGTCAGCCCCAGCATTTT
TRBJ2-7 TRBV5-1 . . CASSLANQGHYEQYF TGCGCCAGCAGCTTGGCCAACCAGGGCCACTACGAGCAGTACTTC
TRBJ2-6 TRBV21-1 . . CASSLRDRAYSGANVLTF TGTGCCAGCAGCCTTCGGGACAGGGCCTACTCTGGGGCCAACGTCCTGACTTTC